The 30 T cell receptor beta chains listed next were all sequenced from one sample in a study of radiation and T cells in renal cell carcinoma. Time point given: blood 4 weeks post-SBRT, at nephrectomy. Treatment in this sample: 15 Gy SBRT to primary tumor, nephrectomy 4 weeks later. Libraries were prepared by immunoSEQ multiplex PCR; TCRdb keeps only in-frame clonotypes and omits some of them. The table records some 80,000 clones, around 78% of them present only once. The material was blood, obtained from a patient whose treatment included radiotherapy and nephrectomy. All receptors come from a woman aged 55-69 years with renal cell carcinoma.

The rearrangement uses TRBV18 and TRBJ1-2, with 7 positions matching TRBD1. J gave up 8 bases and V 3 bases, and 9 bases lay outside the gene matches. CDR3 length: 14 residues. Germline V gene sequence: CDR1 KGHSH, CDR2 LQKENI. The CDR3 loop reads CASSPGGGERGYTF. The DNA for the CDR3 is TGTGCCAGCTCACCTGGAGGGGGCGAGCGAGGCTACACCTTC.

This clone is a singleton in its sample. The chain carries TRBV6-6 and TRBJ2-3; unclear D gene. The germline V gene has CDR1 MNHNY and CDR2 SVGAGI (reference sequence). V was cut by 6 bases and J by 1 base, with 5 bases left in between. The CDR3 is 12 residues long. The DNA for the CDR3 is TGTGCCAGCAGGCTGGGCACAGATACGCAGTATTTT. Translating it yields CASRLGTDTQYF.

V and J are TRBV29-1 and TRBJ2-3; 9 positions agree with TRBD1. With V trimmed by 5 bases and J by 5 bases, 11 bases remained unmatched. This CDR3 is built from 15 residues. Germline assignment: CDR1 SQVTM and CDR2 ANQGSEA. CDR3 amino acids: CSVYAGTGSVDTQYF. The CDR3 region has the DNA TGCAGCGTTTACGCCGGGACAGGGTCGGTAGATACGCAGTATTTT.

The V gene is TRBV23-1, the J gene TRBJ1-6; D is ambiguous. TRBV23-1 is an ORF for which the function is uncertain. The CDR3 contains 14 residues. V shed 2 bases and J shed 4 bases, with 6 bases lying between them. Here the CDR3 DNA reads TGCGCCAGCAGTCAAGTGAGATATAATTCACCCCTCCACTTT. Protein: CASSQVRYNSPLHF.

In this sample, this clone turned up a few times. The CDR3 sequence: CSVRGMSGLFF. CDR3 DNA: TGCAGCGTTAGGGGGATGAGCGGACTGTTTTTT. The V call is TRBV29-1, the J call TRBJ1-4; weak D call: TRBD1 (6 bases). CDR3 size: 11 residues. From germline, CDR1 is SQVTM and CDR2 ANQGSEA. Between the trimmed V and J ends, which lost 5 bases and 13 bases, there was a span of 14 bases.

The rearrangement joins TRBV6-5 to TRBJ1-3; D is unresolved. Per germline, CDR1 MNHEY and CDR2 SVGAGI. The CDR3 totals 12 residues. V was pared by 4 bases and J by 2 bases, with 3 bases between. This chain's CDR3 is CASSSAGNTIYF. The CDR3 DNA follows: TGTGCCAGCAGTTCCGCTGGAAACACCATATATTTT.

This clone was detected only a few times. The chain employs TRBV19 and TRBJ1-1; no clear D. Trimming removed 2 bases from V and 0 bases from J, with 16 bases in between. From germline, CDR1 is LNHDA and CDR2 SQIVND (reference sequence). The CDR3 is 17 amino acids. CDR3 coding DNA: TGTGCCAGTAGTATACGTCCCTCGTGGGGTTTGAACACTGAAGCTTTCTTT. It codes for CASSIRPSWGLNTEAFF.

This chain joins TRBV11-3 and TRBJ2-1, with TRBD1 identical over 8 bases. The junction had 11 bases not matched to a gene; V was cut back by 1 base and J by 9 bases. Per germline, CDR1 SGHNT and CDR2 YENEEA. The length of the CDR3 is 16 residues. The CDR3 here is CASSLGVQGGRGEQFF. The CDR3 region has the DNA TGTGCCAGCAGCTTAGGAGTACAGGGGGGACGCGGTGAGCAGTTCTTC.

The chain combines TRBV19 with TRBJ2-2, with a weak D call TRBD2 (6 bases). V shed 10 bases and J shed 4 bases, with 16 bases lying between them. The germline V gene encodes CDR1 LNHDA and CDR2 SQIVND (reference sequence). This CDR3 region has 14 residues. As DNA, the CDR3 is TGTGCCACCGGAGAGCGGGCCTTCACCGGGGAGCTGTTTTTT. It translates to CATGERAFTGELFF.

The rearrangement uses TRBV6-1 and TRBJ1-2; 8 bases line up with TRBD1. The V gene end was trimmed by 8 bases and the J gene end by 8 bases; junction bases not matched to a gene: 16. CDR3 size: 15 residues. Germline CDR1 MNHNS, CDR2 SASEGT. Here the CDR3 reads CASYAVGTGPLGYTF. CDR3 in DNA: TGTGCCAGCTACGCCGTGGGGACAGGCCCCCTAGGCTACACCTTC.

The chain joins TRBV9 to TRBJ2-1, with 7 bases that match TRBD1. CDR1 is SGDLS and CDR2 is YYNGEE in the germline V gene. Trimming took 0 bases from V and 2 from J; bases not matched to a gene: 5. The CDR3 spans 16 residues. The chain's CDR3 is CASSVVEGGAYNEQFF. The CDR3, as DNA: TGTGCCAGCAGCGTAGTAGAAGGGGGCGCCTACAATGAGCAGTTCTTC.

This chain joins TRBV7-9 and TRBJ1-2, with TRBD1 as a possible D gene (6 bases). This CDR3 is 15 amino acids long. Trimming shortened V by 5 bases and J by 8 bases, and 21 bases separated the two germline ends. From germline, CDR1 is SEHNR and CDR2 FQNEAQ (reference sequence). The chain's CDR3 is CASSPNYRTVPGYTF. The CDR3 DNA follows: TGTGCCAGCAGCCCTAATTATCGGACAGTACCCGGCTACACCTTC.

This clone occurred a few times. CDR3 nucleotides: TGTGCCTGGAGTGGCAGGGGGAGAGTTCAGCCCCAGCATTTT. Its protein product is CAWSGRGRVQPQHF. The rearrangement joins TRBV30 to TRBJ1-5; 7 bases align to TRBD1. The CDR3 runs 14 residues. V was clipped by 1 base and J by 6 bases; unmatched bases: 6. CDR1 is GTSNPN and CDR2 is SVGIG in the germline V gene (reference sequence).

The chain combines TRBV6-1 with TRBJ1-6; D ambiguous. This CDR3 spans 13 amino acids. Trimming cost V 2 bases and J 10 bases, with 9 bases left between them. Germline V CDR1 and CDR2: MNHNS, SASEGT. CDR3 sequence: CASSEKEQSPLHF. The CDR3 coding sequence is TGTGCCAGCAGTGAAAAGGAACAGTCACCCCTCCACTTT.

The gene calls are TRBV18 and TRBJ1-5, with 8 positions matching TRBD1. The length of the CDR3 is 14 residues. Germline V CDR1 and CDR2: KGHSH, LQKENI. Trimming cost V 4 bases and J 6 bases; bases outside gene matches: 5. The CDR3 is CASSRTGGGQPQHF. The CDR3, as DNA: TGTGCCAGCTCACGTACAGGGGGAGGTCAGCCCCAGCATTTT.

The chain recombines TRBV5-1 with TRBJ1-3; D call uncertain. Between the trimmed V and J ends, which lost 1 base and 4 bases, there was a span of 15 bases. Per germline, CDR1 SGHRS and CDR2 YFSETQ. This CDR3 is 16 amino acids long. CDR3 in DNA: TGCGCCAGCAGCTTGAGAAGTCGGGGATCAGGAAACACCATATATTTT. This gives the protein CASSLRSRGSGNTIYF.

This clone occurred a few times. The genes are TRBV29-1 and TRBJ1-1; possible D gene TRBD1, 5 bases. The CDR3 has 14 amino acids. V dropped 4 bases and J dropped 3 bases, with 15 bases sitting between them. Germline V gene sequence: CDR1 SQVTM, CDR2 ANQGSEA. The CDR3 reads CSVVRGLSDTEAFF. The CDR3 nucleotides are TGCAGCGTTGTGAGGGGACTATCGGACACTGAAGCTTTCTTT.

The chain uses TRBV5-5 and TRBJ1-2, with 7 nucleotides matching TRBD1. Germline assignment: CDR1 SGHKS and CDR2 YYEKEE (reference sequence). The CDR3 contains 14 residues. The V gene end was trimmed by 4 bases and the J gene end by 8 bases; junction bases not matched to a gene: 11. DNA of the CDR3: TGTGCCAGCAGCCCGATGACAGGGTTCGAAGGCTACACCTTC. Residues: CASSPMTGFEGYTF.

J is TRBJ1-2 and V is TRBV7-9; D gene ambiguous. Trimming stripped 5 bases from V and 4 bases from J, with 14 bases between. The CDR3 is 14 amino acids. In germline, CDR1 is SEHNR, CDR2 FQNEAQ (reference sequence). The CDR3 is CASSPTVLGYGYTF. In DNA form, the CDR3 reads TGTGCCAGCAGCCCCACCGTTTTGGGCTATGGCTACACCTTC.

The chain joins TRBV19 to TRBJ1-1; D is unresolved. V lost 10 bases to trimming and J lost 5 bases, with 17 bases between them. Germline CDR1 reads LNHDA; CDR2 reads SQIVND (reference sequence). This CDR3 is 13 amino acids long. CDR3 bases: TGTGCCACCCGCAATGGGGTTTTGACTGAAGCTTTCTTT. It codes for CATRNGVLTEAFF. Using reference TRBV19 and TRBJ1-1 for the parts outside the CDR3, the full variable domain is DGGITQSPKYLFRKEGQNVTLSCEQNLNHDAMYWYRQDPGQGLRLIYYSQIVNDFQKGDIAEGYSVSREKKESFPLTVTSAQKNPTAFYLCATRNGVLTEAFFGQGTRLTVV.

The gene calls are TRBV30 and TRBJ1-5; D gene unclear. This CDR3 region has 14 residues. The V end was cut by 1 base, the J end by 5 bases, with 12 bases between. CDR1 is GTSNPN and CDR2 is SVGIG in the germline V gene (reference sequence). CDR3 nucleotide sequence: TGTGCCTGGAGTGCCTGGAGGAGTCATCAGCCCCAGCATTTT. Protein: CAWSAWRSHQPQHF.

This rearrangement joins TRBV5-1 to TRBJ2-3, with a tentative D call TRBD2 (6 bases). Germline CDR1 is SGHRS and CDR2 is YFSETQ. This CDR3 is 16 amino acids long. V lost 1 base and J 4 bases, leaving 16 bases between the germline ends. CDR3 in DNA: TGCGCCAGCAGCTTGTTTTTGCGGGATGGCGCAGATACGCAGTATTTT. It is translated as CASSLFLRDGADTQYF.

This clone came up once. This chain joins TRBV19 and TRBJ2-2; TRBD2 aligns across 8 bases. CDR1 and CDR2 from the germline V gene are LNHDA and SQIVND (reference sequence). The CDR3 totals 19 residues. Trimming removed 3 bases from V and 3 bases from J; junction bases left unmatched: 15. CDR3 nucleotide sequence: TGTGCCAGTAGTATGGCGGGACTAGTAGTAGTAAGGTACACCGGGGAGCTGTTTTTT. Residues: CASSMAGLVVVRYTGELFF.

The rearrangement joins TRBV2 to TRBJ2-7; D is unresolved. V gave up 5 bases and J gave up 3 bases, with 5 bases separating them. Germline V lookup: CDR1 SNHLY, CDR2 FYNNEI. This CDR3 is 11 amino acids long. Here the CDR3 reads CASSPLYEQYF. The CDR3 nucleotides are TGTGCCAGCAGTCCCCTCTACGAGCAGTACTTC.

This chain connects TRBV6-6 to TRBJ2-5; TRBD2 is a possible D gene (6 bases). V was pared by 4 bases and J by 4 bases, with 16 bases between. The CDR3 spans 15 residues. Germline V gene lookup returns CDR1 MNHNY and CDR2 SVGAGI (reference sequence). CDR3 in DNA: TGTGCCAGCAGTTTCGACATGTCCGGGGGAGAGACCCAGTACTTC. Encoded protein: CASSFDMSGGETQYF.

As DNA, the CDR3 is TGTGCCAGTAGTATAGTTCTGGAGGCAGGGTTTAACTATGGCTACACCTTC. Translation gives CASSIVLEAGFNYGYTF. The chain recombines TRBV19 with TRBJ1-2; possible D gene TRBD1, 5 bases. The CDR3 has 17 residues. From germline, CDR1 is LNHDA and CDR2 SQIVND (reference sequence). Trimming removed 1 base at V and 1 base at J, with 16 bases between.

V usage is TRBV28 and J usage is TRBJ1-1, with 10 bases aligning to TRBD1. This CDR3 comprises 15 residues. V lost 6 bases to trimming and J lost 4 bases; unmatched junction nucleotides: 8. The germline CDR1 and CDR2 sequences are MDHEN and SYDVKM. The chain's CDR3 is CASRYLRTGGTEAFF. CDR3 nucleotide sequence: TGTGCCAGCAGGTACCTTAGGACAGGGGGCACTGAAGCTTTCTTT.

The chain carries TRBV2 and TRBJ2-1; TRBD2 matches at 13 bases. The CDR3 runs 15 residues. Trimming at V came to 4 bases and at J to 10 bases, leaving 7 bases not matched to a gene. The V gene's germline CDR1 is SNHLY and CDR2 FYNNEI. As DNA, the CDR3 is TGTGCCAGCAGTGTGGGACTAGCGGGATATGTCGAGCAGTTCTTC. This sequence encodes CASSVGLAGYVEQFF.

The rearrangement uses TRBV5-1 and TRBJ1-1, with 10 bases that match TRBD1. The V gene end was trimmed by 4 bases and the J gene end by 7 bases; junction bases not matched to a gene: 4. Germline CDR1 reads SGHRS; CDR2 reads YFSETQ. The CDR3 extends over 13 amino acids. The CDR3 DNA reads as TGCGCCAGCAGCCAAGGACAGGGGGGTGAAGCTTTCTTT. As protein: CASSQGQGGEAFF.

This chain joins TRBV6-1 and TRBJ1-5; D unresolved. In germline, CDR1 is MNHNS, CDR2 SASEGT. The V end lost 2 bases, the J end lost 5 bases, and 4 bases lay between the germline ends. This CDR3 spans 12 amino acids. The CDR3 loop reads CASSENDQPQHF. CDR3 DNA: TGTGCCAGCAGTGAAAATGATCAGCCCCAGCATTTT.